The rows below give T cell receptor beta chains drawn from one sample of a study of spatial heterogeneity in lung cancer. TCRdb reprocessed the 5' RACE reads with MiXCR, giving one entry per CDR3 protein. The sample has 7,000 to 9,500 distinct CDR3 sequences, roughly 6.5% seen once. Specimen: lung tumor tissue, collected at surgery. The receptors shown here come from a male donor with early-stage non-small cell lung cancer. CDR3s include the opening cysteine and the closing phenylalanine or tryptophan. The D gene is left open where the match is weak. The size field is filled for only some rows; it gives once, few, many or a size class.

clone_size | j_call | d_call | v_call | cdr3_aa | cdr3_nt
once | TRBJ1-6 | TRBD1 | TRBV20-1 | CSARGQIHSPPHF | TGCAGTGCTAGGGGACAGATCCATTCACCCCCCCACTTT
many | TRBJ2-2 | TRBD2 | TRBV3-1 | CASSQDKREDTGELFF | TGTGCCAGCAGCCAAGATAAGCGGGAGGACACCGGGGAGCTGTTTTTT
many | TRBJ2-5 | TRBD2 | TRBV10-2 | CASRDRLAYQETQYF | TGCGCCAGCAGAGACCGACTAGCTTACCAAGAGACCCAGTACTTC
few | TRBJ2-2 | TRBD2 | TRBV20-1 | CSARKRAGGTGELFF | TGCAGTGCTAGAAAGCGAGCGGGGGGCACCGGGGAGCTGTTTTTT
many | TRBJ1-5 | TRBD1 | TRBV6-6 | CASSLSTGGADQPQHF | TGTGCCAGCAGTCTCTCGACAGGGGGCGCAGATCAGCCCCAGCATTTT
medium-sized | TRBJ2-3 | TRBD2 | TRBV5-6 | CASSFRDFPGTSGMRKNTQYF | TGTGCCAGCAGCTTCAGGGACTTCCCAGGGACTAGCGGGATGCGGAAAAATACGCAGTATTTT
few | TRBJ2-1 | NA | TRBV12-5 | CASGGNGEQFF | TGTGCTAGTGGGGGTAATGGTGAGCAGTTCTTC
many | TRBJ1-6 | NA | TRBV12-3/TRBV12-4 | CASSLQGDSPLHF | TGTGCCAGCAGTTTGCAGGGAGACTCACCCCTCCACTTT
many | TRBJ2-7 | TRBD2 | TRBV28 | CATADNLGLAGRTYEQYF | TGTGCCACCGCCGATAACTTAGGACTAGCGGGCAGAACCTACGAGCAGTACTTC
many | TRBJ2-7 | NA | TRBV28 | CASKNPGAKQYF | TGTGCCAGCAAGAACCCGGGGGCAAAGCAGTACTTC
medium-sized | TRBJ2-2 | NA | TRBV7-3 | CASSLTGSTGELFF | TGTGCCAGCAGCTTAACGGGGAGTACCGGGGAGCTGTTTTTT
medium-sized | TRBJ2-4 | TRBD1 | TRBV3-1 | CASSRRGLENIQYF | TGTGCCAGCAGCCGAAGGGGGCTCGAAAACATTCAGTACTTC
medium-sized | TRBJ1-2 | NA | TRBV20-1 | CSAYPLDSYYGYTF | TGCAGTGCTTACCCCTTAGACAGTTATTATGGCTACACCTTC
few | TRBJ1-2 | NA | TRBV7-8 | CASSVMGSGYTF | TGTGCCAGCAGCGTAATGGGGAGTGGCTACACCTTC
few | TRBJ1-6 | NA | TRBV6-5 | CASSYEAGSPLHF | TGTGCCAGCAGTTACGAAGCCGGCTCACCCCTCCACTTT
many | TRBJ2-5 | TRBD2 | TRBV14 | CASSQDRGLAGVVETQYF | TGTGCCAGCAGCCAAGATCGGGGACTAGCGGGAGTCGTGGAGACCCAGTACTTC
many | TRBJ2-1 | NA | TRBV27 | CASSLTRSGEQFF | TGTGCCAGCAGTTTGACGCGGAGTGGTGAGCAGTTCTTC
large | TRBJ2-1 | NA | TRBV7-2 | CASSFAGNEQFF | TGTGCCAGCAGCTTCGCAGGAAATGAGCAGTTCTTC
many | TRBJ2-4 | TRBD2 | TRBV9 | CASSVGEGGPNIQYF | TGTGCCAGCAGCGTAGGAGAGGGAGGGCCTAACATTCAGTACTTC
medium-sized | TRBJ1-6 | NA | TRBV27 | CATGPLRNSPLHF | TGTGCCACCGGGCCCCTCCGCAATTCACCCCTCCACTTT
many | TRBJ2-1 | NA | TRBV29-1 | CSAHRAGRDNEQFF | TGCAGCGCCCATCGAGCGGGTCGGGATAATGAGCAGTTCTTC
many | TRBJ1-6 | TRBD1 | TRBV7-6 | CASSTGTGGIVSPLHF | TGTGCCAGCAGCACAGGGACAGGGGGCATAGTTTCACCCCTCCACTTT
many | TRBJ1-5 | NA | TRBV18 | CASWEPNQPQHF | TGTGCCAGCTGGGAACCGAATCAGCCCCAGCATTTT
NA | TRBJ2-2 | NA | TRBV5-1 | CASSHKPGFNTGELFF | TGCGCCAGCAGCCATAAGCCAGGGTTCAACACCGGGGAGCTGTTTTTT
medium-sized | TRBJ1-2 | NA | TRBV2 | CASRVVRDGYTF | TGTGCCAGCAGGGTCGTCAGGGATGGCTACACCTTC
medium-sized | TRBJ2-1 | NA | TRBV20-1 | CSASPIEERGYNEQFF | TGCAGTGCTAGTCCCATAGAGGAAAGAGGCTACAATGAGCAGTTCTTC
medium-sized | TRBJ2-1 | TRBD2 | TRBV12-3/TRBV12-4 | CASSLEAAGPPYNEQFF | TGTGCCAGCAGTTTAGAGGCAGCGGGACCGCCCTACAATGAGCAGTTCTTC
many | TRBJ2-1 | NA | TRBV7-9 | CASTLIGGGRKYNEQFF | TGTGCCAGCACCCTCATAGGGGGAGGCCGCAAGTACAATGAGCAGTTCTTC
medium-sized | TRBJ2-7 | NA | TRBV6-5 | CASSLQLGYEQYF | TGTGCCAGCAGTTTGCAACTGGGCTACGAGCAGTACTTC
NA | TRBJ1-2 | NA | TRBV29-1 | CSARTGANYGYTF | TGCAGCGCCCGGACGGGAGCTAACTATGGCTACACCTTC